What follows is one T cell receptor (beta chain) and its context. The sample is drawn from a study of blood T cell repertoires in COVID-19. Turning to the study itself: The United States, Italy and Spain provided the acute and convalescent COVID-19 samples. PBMCs, B-cell-depleted T cells, or T cells were the source of the cDNA or gDNA that made up the material.

The CDR3 covers 15 residues. V lost 2 bases, J lost 5 bases, and 2 bases stayed unmatched. CDR1 and CDR2 from the germline V gene are SGHRS and YFSETQ. Authors' methods: Quantification of nucleated cells was approximated via reference gene primer amplification. Using immunoSEQ multiplex PCR, the repertoire was profiled, and TCRdb retains in-frame clones only, with some absent. That table is the source of V, J and clone size, and D and trimming were worked out from the DNA. The data hold 220,000 or so clones, with approximately 84% observed a single time. The sample consisted of peripheral blood. This receptor was taken from a woman older than 75 with acute or convalescent COVID-19. The V and J genes are TRBV5-1 and TRBJ2-1; 12 bases are shared with TRBD2. CDR3 DNA: TGCGCCAGCAGCTTAACTAGCGGGGGGAACAATGAGCAGTTCTTC. As protein: CASSLTSGGNNEQFF.